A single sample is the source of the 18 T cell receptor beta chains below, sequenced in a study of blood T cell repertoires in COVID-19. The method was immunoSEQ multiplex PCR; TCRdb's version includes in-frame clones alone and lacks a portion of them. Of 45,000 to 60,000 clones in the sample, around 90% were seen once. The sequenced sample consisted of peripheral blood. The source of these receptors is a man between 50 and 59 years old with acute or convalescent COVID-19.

The CDR3 DNA follows: TGTGCCAGCAGCTTATCCCCCGTTGAGCAGTTCTTC. Translated, it gives CASSLSPVEQFF. The gene calls are TRBV7-2 and TRBJ2-1; no clear D gene. CDR1 is SGHTA, CDR2 FQGNSA, per germline. V was pared by 2 bases and J by 9 bases, with 8 bases between. The CDR3 has 12 amino acids.

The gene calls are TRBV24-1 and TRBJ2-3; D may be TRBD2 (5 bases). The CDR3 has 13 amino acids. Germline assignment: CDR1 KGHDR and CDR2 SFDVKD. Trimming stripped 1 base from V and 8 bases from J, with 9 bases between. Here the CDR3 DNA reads TGTGCCACCAGTGATTTAACTAGGAGTACGCAGTATTTT. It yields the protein CATSDLTRSTQYF.

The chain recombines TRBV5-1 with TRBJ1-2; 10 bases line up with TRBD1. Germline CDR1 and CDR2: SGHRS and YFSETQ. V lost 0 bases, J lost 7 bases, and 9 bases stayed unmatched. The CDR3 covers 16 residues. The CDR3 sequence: CASSLAGGTGAGGYTF. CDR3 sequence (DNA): TGCGCCAGCAGCTTGGCGGGCGGGACAGGGGCAGGTGGCTACACCTTC.

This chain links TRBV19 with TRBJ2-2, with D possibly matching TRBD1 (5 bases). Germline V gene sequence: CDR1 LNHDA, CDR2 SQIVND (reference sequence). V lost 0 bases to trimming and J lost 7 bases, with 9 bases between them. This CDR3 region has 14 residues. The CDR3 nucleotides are TGTGCCAGTAGTATAGATAGGGGTAGCGGGGAGCTGTTTTTT. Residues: CASSIDRGSGELFF.

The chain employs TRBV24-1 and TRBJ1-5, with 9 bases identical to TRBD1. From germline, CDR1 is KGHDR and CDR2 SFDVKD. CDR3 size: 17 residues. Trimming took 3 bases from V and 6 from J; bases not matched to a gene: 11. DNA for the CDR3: TGTGCCACCAGTGATCCGCGACAGGGGGGAAGGGGTCAGCCCCAGCATTTT. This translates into CATSDPRQGGRGQPQHF.

CDR3 in DNA: TGTGCCAGCAGCCAAGTACCCAGACAAGCCGAAGCTTTCTTT. It codes for CASSQVPRQAEAFF. V is TRBV3-1 (or the pseudogene TRBV3-2) and J is TRBJ1-1; D is unresolved. CDR3 length equals 14 residues. The V gene lost 1 base and the J gene lost 8 bases, with 14 bases spanning the gap. Germline V gene lookup returns CDR1 LGHDT and CDR2 YNNKEL (reference sequence).

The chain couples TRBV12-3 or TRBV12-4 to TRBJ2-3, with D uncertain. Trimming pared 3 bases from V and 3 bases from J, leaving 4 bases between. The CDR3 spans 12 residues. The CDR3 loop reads CASSFRTDTQYF. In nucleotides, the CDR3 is TGTGCCAGCAGTTTCAGGACAGATACGCAGTATTTT.

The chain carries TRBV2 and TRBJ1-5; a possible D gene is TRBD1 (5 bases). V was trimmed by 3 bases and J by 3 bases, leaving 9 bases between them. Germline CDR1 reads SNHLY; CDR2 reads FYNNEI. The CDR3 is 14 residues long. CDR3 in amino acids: CASSDFRDNQPQHF. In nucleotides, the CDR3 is TGTGCCAGCAGTGATTTCAGGGACAATCAGCCCCAGCATTTT.

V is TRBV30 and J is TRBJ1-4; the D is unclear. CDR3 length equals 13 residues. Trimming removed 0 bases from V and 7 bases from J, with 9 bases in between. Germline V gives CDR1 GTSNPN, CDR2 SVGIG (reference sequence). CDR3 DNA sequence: TGTGCCTGGAGTGTAAGGGAGCGTGAAAAACTGTTTTTT. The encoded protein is CAWSVREREKLFF. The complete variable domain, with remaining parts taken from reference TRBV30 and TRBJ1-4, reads SQTIHQWPATLVQPVGSPLSLECTVEGTSNPNLYWYRQAAGRGLQLLFYSVGIGQISSEVPQNLSASRPQDRQFILSSKKLLLSDSGFYLCAWSVREREKLFFGSGTQLSVL.

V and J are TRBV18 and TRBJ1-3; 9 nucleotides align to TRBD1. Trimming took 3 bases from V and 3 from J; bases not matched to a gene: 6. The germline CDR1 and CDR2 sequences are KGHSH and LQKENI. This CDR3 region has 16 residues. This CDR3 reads CASSPPGQGYGNTIYF. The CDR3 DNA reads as TGTGCCAGCTCACCTCCGGGACAGGGCTATGGAAACACCATATATTTT.

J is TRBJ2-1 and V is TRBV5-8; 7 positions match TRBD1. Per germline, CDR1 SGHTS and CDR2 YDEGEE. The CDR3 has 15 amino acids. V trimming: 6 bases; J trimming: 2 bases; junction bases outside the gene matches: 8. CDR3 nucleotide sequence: TGTGCCAGCACCCCAACAGGGGATACCTACAATGAGCAGTTCTTC. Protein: CASTPTGDTYNEQFF.

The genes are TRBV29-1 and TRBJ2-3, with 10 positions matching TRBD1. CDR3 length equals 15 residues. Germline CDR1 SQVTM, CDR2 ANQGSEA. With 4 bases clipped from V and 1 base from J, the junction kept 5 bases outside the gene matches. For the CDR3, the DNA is TGCAGCGTTGCTAAGGGGACAGGGGGCACAGATACGCAGTATTTT. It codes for CSVAKGTGGTDTQYF.

The CDR3, as DNA: TGTGCCAGCAGCCAAGATCTTGGTTCGTCCCGAGCCCCCTACGAGCAGTACTTC. Amino acids: CASSQDLGSSRAPYEQYF. V gene TRBV3-1 (or the pseudogene TRBV3-2) combines with J gene TRBJ2-7; D ambiguous. Trimming took 0 bases from V and 2 from J, leaving 20 bases between them. Germline CDR1 LGHDT, CDR2 YNNKEL (reference sequence). The CDR3 runs to 18 residues.

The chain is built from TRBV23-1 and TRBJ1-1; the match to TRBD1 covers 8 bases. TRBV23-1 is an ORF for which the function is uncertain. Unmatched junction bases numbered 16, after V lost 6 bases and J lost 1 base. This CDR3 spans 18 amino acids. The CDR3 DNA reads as TGCGCCAGCAGCCTATTTATGGTAGGACAGGGCGGGAACACTGAAGCTTTCTTT. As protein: CASSLFMVGQGGNTEAFF.

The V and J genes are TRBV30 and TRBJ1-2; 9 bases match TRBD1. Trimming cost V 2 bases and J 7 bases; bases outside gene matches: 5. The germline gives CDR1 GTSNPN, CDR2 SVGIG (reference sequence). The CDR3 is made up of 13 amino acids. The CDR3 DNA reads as TGTGCCTGGAGTAAGGACAGGGGTGGTGGCTACACCTTC. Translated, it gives CAWSKDRGGGYTF.

For the CDR3, the DNA is TGTGCCATCAGTCTGGAGACAGCCAGCACAGATACGCAGTATTTT. Amino acids: CAISLETASTDTQYF. V and J are TRBV10-3 and TRBJ2-3, with D tentatively TRBD1 (5 bases). This CDR3 is 15 amino acids long. The V end lost 5 bases, the J end lost 0 bases, and 12 bases lay between the germline ends. The germline CDR1 and CDR2 sequences are ENHRY and SYGVKD.

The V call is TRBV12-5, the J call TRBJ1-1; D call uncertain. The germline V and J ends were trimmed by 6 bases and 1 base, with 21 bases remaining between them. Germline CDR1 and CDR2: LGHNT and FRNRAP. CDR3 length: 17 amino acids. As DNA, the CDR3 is TGTGCTAGTGGACTCGGACCGCTGACGGGGAGGAACACTGAAGCTTTCTTT. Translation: CASGLGPLTGRNTEAFF.

The CDR3 DNA is TGTGCCAGCAGTTTGGGGGGGGACTCACCCCTCCACTTT. This sequence encodes CASSLGGDSPLHF. The chain joins TRBV12-3 or TRBV12-4 to TRBJ1-6, with D tentatively TRBD1 (5 bases). V lost 3 bases and J lost 10, with 10 bases in between. This CDR3 has 13 amino acids.